This T cell receptor beta chain originates from a study of cytomegalovirus exposure and HLA in healthy donors. The CDR3 covers 15 residues. V shed 4 bases and J shed 7 bases, with 14 bases lying between them. Germline CDR1 MDHEN, CDR2 SYDVKM. The PCR ran on 60 Vbeta and 13 Jbeta primers. Clones were sequenced by immunoSEQ multiplex PCR, and TCRdb holds only the in-frame ones, with some missing. The data show approximately 88,000 clones, with around four fifths seen just once and around 6.6% held by the top ten. The sample taken for sequencing was PBMCs. The V gene is TRBV28, the J gene TRBJ1-6; D is perhaps TRBD1 (5 bases). The TCR originated in a middle-aged man in good health and CMV-seropositive. CDR3 in DNA: TGTGCCAGCAGTTCGAATACAGGCTCCAATTCACCCCTCCACTTT. Amino acid sequence: CASSSNTGSNSPLHF.